The 2 T cell receptor beta chains below were found in one sample sequenced in a study of T cells in tuberculosis. The table came from immunoSEQ multiplex PCR; TCRdb's copy has only in-frame clones and leaves some out. The data contain just under 45,000 clones, around 94% of them seen just once; the ten biggest clones take up about 2%. The specimen sequenced was PBMCs. The receptors were sampled from a donor between 10 and 35 years old with latent tuberculosis or without tuberculosis infection. Some clones in this sample may be carry-over from other donors' samples.

The genes are TRBV2 and TRBJ2-4; TRBD1 might be the D (5 bases). The CDR3 extends over 12 amino acids. V was pared by 4 bases and J by 9 bases, with 10 bases between. The germline gives CDR1 SNHLY, CDR2 FYNNEI. The CDR3 nucleotides read TGTGCCAGCAGTGTGCAGGGTTTCATTCAGTACTTC. Encoded protein: CASSVQGFIQYF. The full variable domain, completed using reference TRBV2 and TRBJ2-4, is EPEVTQTPSHQVTQMGQEVILRCVPISNHLYFYWYRQILGQKVEFLVSFYNNEISEKSEIFDDQFSVERPDGSNFTLKIRSTKLEDSAMYFCASSVQGFIQYFGAGTRLSVL.

The chain recombines TRBV9 with TRBJ2-5; 8 nucleotides line up with TRBD2. V was pared by 3 bases and J by 7 bases, with 8 bases of the junction left unmatched. Germline values: CDR1 SGDLS, CDR2 YYNGEE. CDR3 length: 14 residues. The chain's CDR3 is CASSAGTSGWTQYF. The DNA for the CDR3 is TGTGCCAGCAGCGCCGGGACTAGTGGTTGGACCCAGTACTTC. Filled out from reference TRBV9 and TRBJ2-5, the complete variable domain reads DSGVTQTPKHLITATGQRVTLRCSPRSGDLSVYWYQQSLDQGLQFLIQYYNGEERAKGNILERFSAQQFPDLHSELNLSSLELGDSALYFCASSAGTSGWTQYFGPGTRLLVL.